One TCR beta chain is described in this entry. This clone occurred a few times. Its antigen is not yet known. No qualities accompany the bases; no much larger clone lies one base away. Genomic DNA was used for TRB sequencing, which was performed with the immunoSEQ assay at survey resolution or with the hsTCRB kit. The original methods were these. Initial read processing used immunoSEQ software, and repertoire analyses used the LymphoSeq R package. Clonality was computed as 1 minus normalized Shannon entropy; Gini coefficient was also calculated for each TRB dataset. To infer phenotypes in unsorted samples, TRB sequences from sorted subsets of the recipient or donor were mapped onto unsorted samples from the same recipient. TCRdb took this table from immuneACCESS and kept in-frame rearrangements with V and J called. Such tables lack part of the clones; where checked against another copy, unresolved V genes explain under half of the gap, and the rest is unexplained. That table gives V, J and clone size, and the DNA gave D and trimming. This sample holds 32,000 or so clones; 80% to 90% were observed only once. Approximately 15% of the sample comes from the top ten.

This entry comes from a study of T cells after posttransplantation cyclophosphamide (dated by TCRdb to the mid-2010s). In the study overall: The study tracked T cell repertoire reconstitution by TRB sequencing after myeloablative bone marrow transplantation using posttransplantation cyclophosphamide as GVHD prophylaxis. Samples from around 35 PTCy-treated patients and under 20 related bone marrow donors of those patients were subjected to antigen receptor sequencing. Blood from all 35 or so PTCy patients who had 1-year posttransplant specimens underwent TRB sequencing. Up to 3 additional blood samples from 2 to 5.2 years after transplant were also TRB-sequenced in 3 patients, as was pretransplant blood from 4 patients. Because TRA and TRB clonality were tightly correlated in roughly 10 samples, subsequent TCR analyses were focused on TRB only. Public TRB sequences were searched against a database of over 3,600 sequences associated with responses to pathogens, tumor antigens, self-antigens and alloantigens.

Via the germline V gene (reference sequence), CDR1 is SEHNR and CDR2 FQNEAQ. V gives up 3 bases and J gives up 4 bases, and the segment between their germline ends measures 16 bases. From its cysteine to its phenylalanine, the CDR3 spans 16 amino acids. Here the CDR3 DNA is all that survives: 48 bases in frame from base 1. Beyond this particular receptor, the publication reports: The TRB repertoires of T cells infiltrating skin or GI tract showed only limited overlap with the TRB repertoires of T cells in blood. Across the 35 to 45 patients, TRB clonality was highly associated with recipient CMV seropositivity and CMV reactivation, and diversity with PTCy was similar to that in the CNI/methotrexate controls. Donor-recipient similarity was low at 1-2 months but rose over the first year, and later blood repertoires were often dominated by donor CD8+ memory clones.

PTCy-treated patients were drawn from a prospective multi-institutional clinical trial. Peripheral blood and bone marrow mononuclear cells were isolated by Ficoll-Hypaque density centrifugation and cryopreserved. The receptor chain draws on TRBV7-9 and TRBJ1-3, with TRBD1 perhaps the D gene, on 5 matching bases. The origin of this receptor is a woman aged 40 to 50 with a blood cancer, CMV-positive, and with a related stem cell donor. The specimen was PBMCs. Here the CDR3 is given as CASSFKKGQGGNTIYF. The nucleotide sequence is given as TGTGCCAGCAGCTTCAAAAAGGGGCAGGGAGGAAACACCATATATTTT. The full variable domain, with segments outside the CDR3 supplied by the reference TRBV7-9 and TRBJ1-3 proteins, appears as DTGVSQNPRHKITKRGQNVTFRCDPISEHNRLYWYRQTLGQGPEFLTYFQNEAQLEKSRLLSDRFSAERPKGSFSTLEIQRTEQGDSAMYLCASSFKKGQGGNTIYFGEGSWLTVV.